This T cell receptor beta chain appears in the sequencing data of a study of blood T cell repertoires in COVID-19. The wider study: PBMCs, B-cell-depleted T cells, or T cells provided the cDNA or gDNA that made up the material.

Measured with immunoSEQ multiplex PCR; TCRdb has only the in-frame clones, and not every one. The sample carries approximately 220,000 clones, around nine tenths recorded once. The CDR3 is 16 amino acids. Germline values: CDR1 MNHEY, CDR2 SVGAGI. The V segment lost 4 bases and the J segment 7 bases; nucleotides outside the gene matches: 11. This clone was recorded only once. The source of this sequence is a woman aged 25 to 39 who had been exposed to COVID-19. The chain has TRBV6-5 and TRBJ1-4; the match to TRBD1 covers 8 bases. Sequencing was done on a sample of PBMCs or T cells enriched from blood (not recorded which). DNA of the CDR3: TGTGCCAGCAGTTCCGGACAGGGAGCATTTTTTGAAAAACTGTTTTTT. It translates to CASSSGQGAFFEKLFF.